This TCR beta chain was identified during a study of tumor-infiltrating lymphocytes in localized non-small cell lung cancer. Study-level information: From each patient, both tumor and uninvolved lung, non-adjacent to tumor, were sampled.

Study-wide results and caveats: IM1 and IM2 tumors showed no difference in T-cell fraction. Recurrence-free survival showed no association with tumor T-cell fraction. Different pieces of the same tissue went to different assays, confounding technical variation with intratumor heterogeneity.

This table comes from immunoSEQ multiplex PCR, and its TCRdb copy is limited to in-frame clones, with some not included. The table lists about 13,000 clones, roughly 70% of them singletons. The J segment lost 8 bases and the V segment lost 5 bases, leaving 3 bases of the junction unmatched. Germline CDR1 reads SGHVS; CDR2 reads FQNEAQ. The CDR3 has 12 amino acids. A note on this clone: Its matching antigen is unknown.

The specimen was lung tumor tissue. This chain uses TRBV7-8 with TRBJ2-3; 8 bases agree with TRBD2. This TCR derives from a human donor with non-small cell lung cancer. The CDR3, as DNA: TGTGCCAGCAGCCCCGGGGGGGGTACGCAGTATTTT. Its translation is CASSPGGGTQYF.